These 5 T cell receptor beta chains came from one sample sequenced in a study of shared clonotypes between healthy human individuals. Sequencing used immunoSEQ multiplex PCR; TCRdb keeps in-frame clones, though not all of them. The data hold over 2 million clones, with roughly 90% observed a single time. The sequencing input was naive CD4+ T cells from PBMCs. Subset of the sample: CD45RA+ positively selected. All receptors derive from a man younger than 30 in good health. Some clones in this sample may be carry-over from other donors' samples.

V gene TRBV5-1 combines with J gene TRBJ1-4; D is possibly TRBD1 (5 bases). V lost 4 bases to trimming and J lost 4 bases, with 17 bases between them. The CDR3 contains 16 residues. The germline V gene has CDR1 SGHRS and CDR2 YFSETQ. Here the CDR3 reads CASSPGHEGYNEKLFF. CDR3 DNA sequence: TGCGCCAGCAGCCCCGGACATGAGGGGTATAATGAAAAACTGTTTTTT. The full variable domain, with the rest looked up from reference TRBV5-1 and TRBJ1-4, is KAGVTQTPRYLIKTRGQQVTLSCSPISGHRSVSWYQQTPGQGLQFLFEYFSETQRNKGNFPGRFSGRQFSNSRSEMNVSTLELGDSALYLCASSPGHEGYNEKLFFGSGTQLSVL.

Worth noting for this clone: The same CDR3 also results from other DNA sequences found in this sample. V and J are TRBV9 and TRBJ2-2; D gene ambiguous. This CDR3 is built from 14 residues. Germline V CDR1 and CDR2: SGDLS, YYNGEE. V was shortened by 2 bases and J by 0 bases, with 5 bases between the two germline ends. The CDR3 sequence: CASSVAPNTGELFF. For the CDR3, the DNA is TGTGCCAGCAGCGTCGCACCGAACACCGGGGAGCTGTTTTTT.

The chain couples TRBV7-2 to TRBJ2-1; D is unresolved. The germline V gene has CDR1 SGHTA and CDR2 FQGNSA. The CDR3 consists of 13 residues. Trimming took 5 bases from V and 8 from J, leaving 13 bases between them. CDR3 sequence: CASSLGLGHEQFF. The DNA for the CDR3 is TGTGCCAGCAGCCTAGGGTTGGGCCATGAGCAGTTCTTC.

This chain uses TRBV5-5 with TRBJ1-4; D possibly corresponds to TRBD1 (6 bases). Germline V gene lookup returns CDR1 SGHKS and CDR2 YYEKEE (reference sequence). This CDR3 is 15 amino acids long. V lost 4 bases and J 4 bases, leaving 14 bases between the germline ends. Here the CDR3 reads CASSPGGRFNEKLFF. The DNA for the CDR3 is TGTGCCAGCAGCCCGGGGGGCAGGTTTAATGAAAAACTGTTTTTT. Supplemented by reference TRBV5-5 and TRBJ1-4, the full variable domain reads DAGVTQSPTHLIKTRGQQVTLRCSPISGHKSVSWYQQVLGQGPQFIFQYYEKEERGRGNFPDRFSARQFPNYSSELNVNALLLGDSALYLCASSPGGRFNEKLFFGSGTQLSVL.

CDR3 bases: TGTGCCAGCAGCCAATACACTACAGGGGACTATCAGCCCCAGCATTTT. Its translation: CASSQYTTGDYQPQHF. The chain carries TRBV28 and TRBJ1-5, with 7 bases fitting TRBD1. Germline V CDR1 and CDR2: MDHEN, SYDVKM. Trimming took 6 bases from V and 5 from J; bases not matched to a gene: 13. This CDR3 region has 16 residues.